This entry lists 5 T cell receptor beta chains sequenced from one sample in a study of control samples from healthy donors and cancer patients. Assay: immunoSEQ multiplex PCR; the TCRdb copy retains only in-frame clones and omits some. The sample shows around 140,000 clones, around 90% of them seen only once. Sequences were obtained from blood. Receptor source: a man younger than 30 in good health.

This clone was observed a handful of times. The chain employs TRBV6-1 and TRBJ1-2, with no clear D. Trimming took 0 bases from V and 6 from J, leaving 11 bases between them. The germline V gene has CDR1 MNHNS and CDR2 SASEGT. The CDR3 extends over 14 amino acids. CDR3 in amino acids: CASSEAEGPHGYTF. The CDR3 DNA is TGTGCCAGCAGTGAAGCGGAAGGTCCTCATGGCTACACCTTC.

The table lists this clone with a count of one. The rearrangement links TRBV27 to TRBJ2-3; tentative D call: TRBD2 (6 bases). This CDR3 region has 15 residues. Trimming took 0 bases from V and 2 from J, leaving 9 bases between them. Germline V gene data show CDR1 as MNHEY and CDR2 as SMNVEV (reference sequence). This CDR3 reads CASSLSAGFTDTQYF. DNA of the CDR3: TGTGCCAGCAGTTTATCGGCGGGGTTCACAGATACGCAGTATTTT.

The chain uses TRBV12-3 or TRBV12-4 and TRBJ2-2; D uncertain. The CDR3 sequence is 13 residues long. Trimming removed 4 bases from V and 2 bases from J, with 5 bases in between. DNA for the CDR3: TGTGCCAGCAGTTCCCATAACACCGGGGAGCTGTTTTTT. This codes for CASSSHNTGELFF.

V usage is TRBV9 and J usage is TRBJ2-1, with D unresolved. Trimming removed 3 bases from V and 4 bases from J, with 2 bases in between. The germline CDR1 and CDR2 sequences are SGDLS and YYNGEE. The CDR3 consists of 11 residues. The CDR3 protein is CASSGYNEQFF. The CDR3 DNA is TGTGCCAGCAGCGGTTACAATGAGCAGTTCTTC. Full variable domain (outside the CDR3, taken from reference TRBV9 and TRBJ2-1): DSGVTQTPKHLITATGQRVTLRCSPRSGDLSVYWYQQSLDQGLQFLIQYYNGEERAKGNILERFSAQQFPDLHSELNLSSLELGDSALYFCASSGYNEQFFGPGTRLTVL.

This chain links TRBV5-4 with TRBJ1-1; D may be TRBD1 (5 bases). There are 17 residues in the CDR3. The germline CDR1 and CDR2 sequences are SGHNT and YYREEE (reference sequence). Deletions cut 4 bases from V and 0 bases from J, with 19 bases between. This CDR3 is CASSTPMGGHVNTEAFF. The CDR3 DNA sequence: TGTGCCAGCAGCACCCCGATGGGCGGACACGTGAACACTGAAGCTTTCTTT. Together with reference TRBV5-4 and TRBJ1-1, the CDR3 gives the full variable domain: ETGVTQSPTHLIKTRGQQVTLRCSSQSGHNTVSWYQQALGQGPQFIFQYYREEENGRGNFPPRFSGLQFPNYSSELNVNALELDDSALYLCASSTPMGGHVNTEAFFGQGTRLTVV.